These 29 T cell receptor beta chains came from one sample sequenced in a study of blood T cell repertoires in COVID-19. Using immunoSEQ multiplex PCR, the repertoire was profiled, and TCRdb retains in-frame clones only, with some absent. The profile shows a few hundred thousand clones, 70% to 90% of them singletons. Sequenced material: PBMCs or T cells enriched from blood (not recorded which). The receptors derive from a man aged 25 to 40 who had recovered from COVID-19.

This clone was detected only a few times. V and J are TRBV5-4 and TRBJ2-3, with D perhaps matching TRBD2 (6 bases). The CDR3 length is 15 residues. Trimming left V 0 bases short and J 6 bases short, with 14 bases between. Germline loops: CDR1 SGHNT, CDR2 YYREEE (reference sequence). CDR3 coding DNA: TGTGCCAGCAGCTTGGCGGCTAGCAGCGGGGATACGCAGTATTTT. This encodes CASSLAASSGDTQYF.

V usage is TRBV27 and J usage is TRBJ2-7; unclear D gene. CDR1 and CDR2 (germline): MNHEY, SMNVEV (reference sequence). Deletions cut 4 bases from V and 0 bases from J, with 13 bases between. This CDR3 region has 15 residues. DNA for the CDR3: TGTGCCAGCAGTTCCCTACGGGTCAACTCCTACGAGCAGTACTTC. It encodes CASSSLRVNSYEQYF.

CDR3 residues: CASSSLAGGTYEQYF. CDR3 coding DNA: TGTGCCAGCAGTTCCCTAGCGGGGGGGACCTACGAGCAGTACTTC. The genes are TRBV27 and TRBJ2-7; 12 nucleotides align to TRBD2. CDR3 length: 15 amino acids. V shed 4 bases, J shed 2 bases, and the junction held 3 bases outside the gene matches. The germline V gene encodes CDR1 MNHEY and CDR2 SMNVEV (reference sequence).

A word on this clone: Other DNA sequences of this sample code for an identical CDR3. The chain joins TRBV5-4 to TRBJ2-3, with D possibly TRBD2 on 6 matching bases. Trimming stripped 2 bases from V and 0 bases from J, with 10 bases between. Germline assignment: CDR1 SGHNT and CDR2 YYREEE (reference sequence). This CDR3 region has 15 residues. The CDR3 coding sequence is TGTGCCAGCAGCTTTGGTGGGGGGAGCACAGATACGCAGTATTTT. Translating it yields CASSFGGGSTDTQYF.

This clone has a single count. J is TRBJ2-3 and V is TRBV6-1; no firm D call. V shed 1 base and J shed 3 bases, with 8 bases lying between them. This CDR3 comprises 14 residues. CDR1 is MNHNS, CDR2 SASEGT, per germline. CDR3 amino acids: CASSEGPRTDTQYF. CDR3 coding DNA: TGTGCCAGCAGTGAAGGGCCTAGGACAGATACGCAGTATTTT.

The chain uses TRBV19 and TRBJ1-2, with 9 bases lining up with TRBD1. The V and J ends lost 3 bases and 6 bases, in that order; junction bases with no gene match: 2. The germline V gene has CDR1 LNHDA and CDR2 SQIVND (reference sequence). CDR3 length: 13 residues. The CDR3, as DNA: TGTGCCAGTAGTATGCGGACAGGGGATGGCTACACCTTC. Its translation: CASSMRTGDGYTF. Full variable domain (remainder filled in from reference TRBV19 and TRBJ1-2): DGGITQSPKYLFRKEGQNVTLSCEQNLNHDAMYWYRQDPGQGLRLIYYSQIVNDFQKGDIAEGYSVSREKKESFPLTVTSAQKNPTAFYLCASSMRTGDGYTFGSGTRLTVV.

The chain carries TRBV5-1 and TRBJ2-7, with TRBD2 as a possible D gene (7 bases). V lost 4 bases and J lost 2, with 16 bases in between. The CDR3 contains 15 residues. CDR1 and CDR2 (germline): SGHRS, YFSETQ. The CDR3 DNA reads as TGCGCCAGCAGCCCGGTAGGGGGGGGAACCTACGAGCAGTACTTC. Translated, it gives CASSPVGGGTYEQYF.

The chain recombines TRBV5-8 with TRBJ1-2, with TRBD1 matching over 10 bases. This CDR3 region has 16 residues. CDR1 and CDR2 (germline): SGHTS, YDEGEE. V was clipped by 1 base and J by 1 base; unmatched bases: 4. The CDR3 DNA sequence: TGTGCCAGCAGCTTGCTTGGGACAGGGGATAACTATGGCTACACCTTC. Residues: CASSLLGTGDNYGYTF.

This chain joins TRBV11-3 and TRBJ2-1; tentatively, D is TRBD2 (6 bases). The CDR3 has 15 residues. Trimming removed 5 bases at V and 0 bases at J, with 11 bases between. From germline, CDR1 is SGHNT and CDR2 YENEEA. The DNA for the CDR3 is TGTGCCAGCAGCCACGGGAGAACCTCCTACAATGAGCAGTTCTTC. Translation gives CASSHGRTSYNEQFF.

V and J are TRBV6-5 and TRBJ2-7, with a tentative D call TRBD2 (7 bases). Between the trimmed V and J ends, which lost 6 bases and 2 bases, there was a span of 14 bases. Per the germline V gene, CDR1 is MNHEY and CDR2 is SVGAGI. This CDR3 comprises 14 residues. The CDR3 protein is CASRGGRGPYEQYF. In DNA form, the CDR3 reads TGTGCCAGCAGGGGGGGGCGGGGCCCCTACGAGCAGTACTTC.

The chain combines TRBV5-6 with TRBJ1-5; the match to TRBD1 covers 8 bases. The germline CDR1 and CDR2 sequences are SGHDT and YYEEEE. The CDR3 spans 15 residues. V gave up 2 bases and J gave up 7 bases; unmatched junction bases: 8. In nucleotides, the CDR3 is TGTGCCAGCAGCTTAAAAGGACAGGGAAGACAGCCCCAGCATTTT. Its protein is CASSLKGQGRQPQHF. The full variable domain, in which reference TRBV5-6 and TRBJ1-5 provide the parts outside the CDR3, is DAGVTQSPTHLIKTRGQQVTLRCSPKSGHDTVSWYQQALGQGPQFIFQYYEEEERQRGNFPDRFSGHQFPNYSSELNVNALLLGDSALYLCASSLKGQGRQPQHFGDGTRLSIL.

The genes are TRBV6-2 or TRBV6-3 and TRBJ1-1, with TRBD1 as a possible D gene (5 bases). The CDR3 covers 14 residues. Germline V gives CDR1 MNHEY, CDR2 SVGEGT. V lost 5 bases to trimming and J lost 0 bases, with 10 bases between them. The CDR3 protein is CASSTRQMNTEAFF. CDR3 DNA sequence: TGTGCCAGCAGTACCAGACAGATGAACACTGAAGCTTTCTTT.

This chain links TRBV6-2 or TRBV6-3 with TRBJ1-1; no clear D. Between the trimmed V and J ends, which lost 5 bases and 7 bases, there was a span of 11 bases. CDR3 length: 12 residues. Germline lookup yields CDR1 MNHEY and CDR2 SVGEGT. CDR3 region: CASSQTSLEAFF. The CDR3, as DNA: TGTGCCAGCAGTCAAACAAGTCTTGAAGCTTTCTTT.

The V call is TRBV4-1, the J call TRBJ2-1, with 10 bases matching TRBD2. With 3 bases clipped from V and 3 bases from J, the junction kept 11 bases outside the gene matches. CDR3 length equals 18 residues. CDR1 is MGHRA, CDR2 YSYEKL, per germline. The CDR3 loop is CASSQAGRTSGLYNEQFF. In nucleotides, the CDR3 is TGCGCCAGCAGCCAGGCCGGTCGGACTAGCGGCCTCTACAATGAGCAGTTCTTC.

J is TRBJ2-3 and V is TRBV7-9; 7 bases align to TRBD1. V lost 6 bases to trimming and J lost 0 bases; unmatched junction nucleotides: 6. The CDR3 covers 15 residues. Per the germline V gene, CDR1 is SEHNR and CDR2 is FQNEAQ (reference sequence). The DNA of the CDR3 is TGTGCCAGCAGACTGGGGGACAGTAGCACAGATACGCAGTATTTT. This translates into CASRLGDSSTDTQYF.

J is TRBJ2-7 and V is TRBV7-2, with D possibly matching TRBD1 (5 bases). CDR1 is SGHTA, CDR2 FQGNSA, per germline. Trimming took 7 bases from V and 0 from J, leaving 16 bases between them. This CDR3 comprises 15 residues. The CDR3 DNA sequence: TGTGCCAGCAAAGTGTCCAGGGCAAGCTCCTACGAGCAGTACTTC. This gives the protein CASKVSRASSYEQYF.

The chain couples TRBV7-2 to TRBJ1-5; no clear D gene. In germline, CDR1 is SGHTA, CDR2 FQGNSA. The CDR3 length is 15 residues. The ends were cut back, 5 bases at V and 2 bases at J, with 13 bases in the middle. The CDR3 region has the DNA TGTGCCAGCAGCCCCAGTCTGGGCCGCAATCAGCCCCAGCATTTT. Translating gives CASSPSLGRNQPQHF.

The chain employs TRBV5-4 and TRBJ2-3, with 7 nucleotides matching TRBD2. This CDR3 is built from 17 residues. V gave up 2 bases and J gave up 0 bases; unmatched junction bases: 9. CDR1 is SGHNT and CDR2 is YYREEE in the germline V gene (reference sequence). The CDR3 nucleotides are TGTGCCAGCAGCTTAAGCGGGGCAGAAACTAGCACAGATACGCAGTATTTT. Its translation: CASSLSGAETSTDTQYF. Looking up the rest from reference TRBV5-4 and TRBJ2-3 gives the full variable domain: ETGVTQSPTHLIKTRGQQVTLRCSSQSGHNTVSWYQQALGQGPQFIFQYYREEENGRGNFPPRFSGLQFPNYSSELNVNALELDDSALYLCASSLSGAETSTDTQYFGPGTRLTVL.

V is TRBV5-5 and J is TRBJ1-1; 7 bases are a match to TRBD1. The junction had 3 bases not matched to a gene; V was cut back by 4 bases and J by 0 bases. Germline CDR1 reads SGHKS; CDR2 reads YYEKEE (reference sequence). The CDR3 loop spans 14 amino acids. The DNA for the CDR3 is TGTGCCAGCAGCGCCGGACAGGTGAACACTGAAGCTTTCTTT. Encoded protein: CASSAGQVNTEAFF.

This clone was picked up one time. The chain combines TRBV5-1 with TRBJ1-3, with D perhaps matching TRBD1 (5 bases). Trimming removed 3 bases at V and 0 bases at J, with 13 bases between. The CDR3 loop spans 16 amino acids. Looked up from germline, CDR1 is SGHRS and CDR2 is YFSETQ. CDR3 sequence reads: CASSSQGAISGNTIYF. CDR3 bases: TGCGCCAGCAGCTCCCAGGGTGCTATCTCTGGAAACACCATATATTTT.

The chain's CDR3 is CAIKRRGNGELFF. CDR3 coding DNA: TGTGCCATCAAACGAAGGGGGAACGGGGAGCTGTTTTTT. The chain couples TRBV10-3 to TRBJ2-2, with TRBD1 as a possible D gene (6 bases). The CDR3 contains 13 residues. V shed 7 bases and J shed 7 bases, with 13 bases lying between them. Germline CDR1 and CDR2: ENHRY and SYGVKD.

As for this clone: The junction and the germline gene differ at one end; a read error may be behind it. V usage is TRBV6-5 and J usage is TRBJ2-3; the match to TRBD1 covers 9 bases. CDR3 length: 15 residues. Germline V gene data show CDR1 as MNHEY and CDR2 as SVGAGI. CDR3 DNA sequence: TGTGCCAGCACTTACGACAGGGGGAAATTGGATACGCAGTATTTT. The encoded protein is CASTYDRGKLDTQYF.

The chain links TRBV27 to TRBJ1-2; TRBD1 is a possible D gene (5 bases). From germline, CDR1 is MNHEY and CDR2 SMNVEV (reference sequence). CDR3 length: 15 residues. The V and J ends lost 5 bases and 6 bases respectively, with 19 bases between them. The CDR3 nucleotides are TGTGCCAGCAGTCCCCTGGAGAGACAGTTAAATGGCTACACCTTC. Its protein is CASSPLERQLNGYTF.

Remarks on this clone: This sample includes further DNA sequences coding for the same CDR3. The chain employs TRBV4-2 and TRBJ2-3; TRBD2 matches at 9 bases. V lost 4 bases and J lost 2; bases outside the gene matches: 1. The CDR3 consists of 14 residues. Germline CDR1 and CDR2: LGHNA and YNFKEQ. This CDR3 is CASSPSGDTDTQYF. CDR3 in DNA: TGTGCCAGCAGCCCTAGCGGGGACACAGATACGCAGTATTTT.

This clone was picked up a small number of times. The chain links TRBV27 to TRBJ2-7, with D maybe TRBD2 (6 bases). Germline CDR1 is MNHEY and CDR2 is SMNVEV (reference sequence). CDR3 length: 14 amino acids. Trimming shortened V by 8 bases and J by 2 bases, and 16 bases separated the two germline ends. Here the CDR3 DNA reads TGTGCCAGCCACCCGAGCGGGTACGCCTACGAGCAGTACTTC. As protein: CASHPSGYAYEQYF.

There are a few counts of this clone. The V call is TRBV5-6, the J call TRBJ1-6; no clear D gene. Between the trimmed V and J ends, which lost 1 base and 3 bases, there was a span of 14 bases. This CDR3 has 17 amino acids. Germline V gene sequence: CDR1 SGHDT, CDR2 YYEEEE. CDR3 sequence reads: CASSLMVSGNYNSPLHF. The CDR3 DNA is TGTGCCAGCAGCTTGATGGTGTCCGGGAACTATAATTCACCCCTCCACTTT.

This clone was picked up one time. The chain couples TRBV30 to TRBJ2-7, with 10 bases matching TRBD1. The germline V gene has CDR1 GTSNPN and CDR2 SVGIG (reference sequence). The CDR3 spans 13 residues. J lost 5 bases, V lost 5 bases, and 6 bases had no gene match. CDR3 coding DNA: TGTGCCTGGGGGACAGGGGTAGGACACGAGCAGTACTTC. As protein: CAWGTGVGHEQYF.

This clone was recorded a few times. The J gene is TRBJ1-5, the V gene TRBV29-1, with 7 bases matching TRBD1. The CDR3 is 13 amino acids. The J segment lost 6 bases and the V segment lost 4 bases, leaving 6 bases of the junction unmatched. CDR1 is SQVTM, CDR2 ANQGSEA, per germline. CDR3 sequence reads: CSVVTGASQPQHF. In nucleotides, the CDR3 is TGCAGCGTTGTAACAGGGGCCAGTCAGCCCCAGCATTTT.

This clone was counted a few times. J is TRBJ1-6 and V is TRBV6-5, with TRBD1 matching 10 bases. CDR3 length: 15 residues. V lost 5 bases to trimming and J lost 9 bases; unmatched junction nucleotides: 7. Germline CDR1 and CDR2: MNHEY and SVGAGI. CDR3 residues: CASSPAGTGVSPLHF. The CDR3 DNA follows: TGTGCCAGCAGTCCTGCCGGGACAGGGGTTTCACCCCTCCACTTT.